The 23 T cell receptor beta chains given below trace back to one sample, sequenced in a study of T cells in lung cancer brain metastases. Profiled with immunoSEQ multiplex PCR; TCRdb holds only in-frame clones, not every one. The sample carries about 2,900 clones, less than 90% recorded once. Sequencing was carried out using tumor tissue from the primary lung tumor. These receptor sequences come from a woman in her fifties or sixties with non-small cell lung cancer.

V usage is TRBV5-1 and J usage is TRBJ1-2, with 11 positions matching TRBD1. The CDR3 length is 15 residues. Per germline, CDR1 SGHRS and CDR2 YFSETQ. V gave up 3 bases and J gave up 5 bases; unmatched junction bases: 6. DNA for the CDR3: TGCGCCAGCAGCTGGGGACAGGGGGGCTTATATGGCTACACCTTC. This translates into CASSWGQGGLYGYTF.

V is TRBV5-1 and J is TRBJ2-6, with a weak D call TRBD1 (5 bases). CDR1 SGHRS and CDR2 YFSETQ come from the germline V gene. The CDR3 extends over 18 amino acids. The V and J ends lost 0 bases and 0 bases respectively, with 13 bases between them. DNA for the CDR3: TGCGCCAGCAGCTTGGATCGACAGAGGCCCTCTGGGGCCAACGTCCTGACTTTC. Residues: CASSLDRQRPSGANVLTF. Using reference TRBV5-1 and TRBJ2-6 for the parts outside the CDR3, the full variable domain is KAGVTQTPRYLIKTRGQQVTLSCSPISGHRSVSWYQQTPGQGLQFLFEYFSETQRNKGNFPGRFSGRQFSNSRSEMNVSTLELGDSALYLCASSLDRQRPSGANVLTFGAGSRLTVL.

V and J are TRBV20-1 and TRBJ1-1; D not certain. This CDR3 has 10 residues. Germline-derived CDR1 and CDR2 are DFQATT and SNEGSKA (reference sequence). Trimming shortened V by 7 bases and J by 3 bases, and 6 bases separated the two germline ends. The CDR3 region has the DNA TGCAGTGGGGCGGACACTGAAGCTTTCTTT. As protein: CSGADTEAFF.

The J gene is TRBJ1-2, the V gene TRBV29-1, with a possible D match to TRBD1 (5 bases). This CDR3 has 11 amino acids. V shed 4 bases and J shed 8 bases, with 11 bases lying between them. CDR1 is SQVTM, CDR2 ANQGSEA, per germline. The CDR3 DNA reads TGCAGCGTTGGGGGCGCGGCGGGCTACACCTTC. Translating it yields CSVGGAAGYTF.

This sequence joins TRBV7-9 and TRBJ2-1; D possibly corresponds to TRBD2 (6 bases). Germline V CDR1 and CDR2: SEHNR, FQNEAQ (reference sequence). The V end was cut by 10 bases, the J end by 8 bases, with 12 bases between. The CDR3 runs 11 residues. CDR3 nucleotide sequence: TGTGCCATCCTCCGGAGGGATGAGCAGTTCTTC. It specifies CAILRRDEQFF.

The CDR3 here is CASSLKGRNGELFF. CDR3 nucleotides: TGTGCCAGCAGCTTAAAGGGGAGGAACGGGGAGCTGTTTTTT. The chain carries TRBV11-2 and TRBJ2-2, with a tentative D call TRBD2 (6 bases). This CDR3 spans 14 amino acids. Germline-derived CDR1 and CDR2 are SGHAT and FQNNGV. V lost 2 bases to trimming and J lost 7 bases, with 11 bases between them. Using reference TRBV11-2 and TRBJ2-2 for the parts outside the CDR3, the full variable domain is EAGVAQSPRYKIIEKRQSVAFWCNPISGHATLYWYQQILGQGPKLLIQFQNNGVVDDSQLPKDRFSAERLKGVDSTLKIQPAKLEDSAVYLCASSLKGRNGELFFGEGSRLTVL.

This chain links TRBV5-1 with TRBJ2-7; 8 bases are shared with TRBD1. The germline V gene has CDR1 SGHRS and CDR2 YFSETQ. The CDR3 runs 15 residues. V shed 0 bases, J shed 2 bases, and the junction held 4 bases outside the gene matches. The CDR3 sequence is CASSLGGTGPYEQYF. CDR3 DNA: TGCGCCAGCAGCTTGGGCGGGACAGGCCCCTACGAGCAGTACTTC.

CDR3 amino acids: CASSGGSGGRLYSNQPQHF. CDR3 nucleotide sequence: TGTGCCAGTAGTGGGGGGTCAGGGGGCCGGCTTTATAGCAATCAGCCCCAGCATTTT. The V call is TRBV19, the J call TRBJ1-5; 8 nucleotides agree with TRBD1. Looked up from germline, CDR1 is LNHDA and CDR2 is SQIVND (reference sequence). This CDR3 has 19 residues. The ends lost 5 bases at V and 0 bases at J; junction bases unmatched: 15.

J is TRBJ1-1 and V is TRBV4-1; TRBD1 agrees at 7 bases. The V gene's germline CDR1 is MGHRA and CDR2 YSYEKL. CDR3 length: 16 amino acids. J was trimmed by 1 base and V by 1 base; bases with no gene match: 6. The CDR3 bases are TGCGCCAGCAGCCAAGGCGTCTGGACAGGGAACACTGAAGCTTTCTTT. Its translation is CASSQGVWTGNTEAFF.

J is TRBJ2-5 and V is TRBV7-8; D perhaps matches TRBD2 (6 bases). Germline values: CDR1 SGHVS, CDR2 FQNEAQ. The CDR3 has 15 residues. With 5 bases removed from V and 1 base from J, the gap between germline ends came to 14 bases. This CDR3 reads CASSKSGGVQETQYF. Here the CDR3 DNA reads TGTGCCAGCAGCAAAAGCGGAGGGGTCCAAGAGACCCAGTACTTC.

V usage is TRBV4-1 and J usage is TRBJ2-7, with D unclear. V was clipped by 1 base and J by 2 bases, with 9 bases between them. The CDR3 extends over 14 amino acids. CDR1 and CDR2 from the germline V gene are MGHRA and YSYEKL. The CDR3 region is CASSQGGHTYEQYF. CDR3 sequence (DNA): TGCGCCAGCAGCCAAGGTGGGCATACCTACGAGCAGTACTTC.

The count of this clone is one. The chain links TRBV5-1 to TRBJ2-1, with TRBD2 as a possible D gene (7 bases). V lost 0 bases, J lost 2 bases, and 12 bases lay in between. This CDR3 spans 16 amino acids. Germline-derived CDR1 and CDR2 are SGHRS and YFSETQ. CDR3 in amino acids: CASSLEGGGPYNEQFF. CDR3 sequence (DNA): TGCGCCAGCAGCTTGGAGGGGGGAGGGCCCTACAATGAGCAGTTCTTC.

This clone has just one count. The chain couples TRBV4-2 to TRBJ2-3; D might be TRBD2 (5 bases). The CDR3 is 16 residues long. Germline CDR1 is LGHNA and CDR2 is YNFKEQ. V shed 4 bases and J shed 1 base, with 15 bases lying between them. The DNA for the CDR3 is TGTGCCAGCAGCCGGAACGTACTAGGACGCACAGATACGCAGTATTTT. This translates into CASSRNVLGRTDTQYF.

The V call is TRBV7-9, the J call TRBJ2-5; 7 nucleotides align to TRBD1. V was pared by 5 bases and J by 6 bases, with 9 bases of the junction left unmatched. The CDR3 is 14 amino acids. The germline gives CDR1 SEHNR, CDR2 FQNEAQ (reference sequence). CDR3 in DNA: TGTGCCAGCAGCGCAAGAGGACAGGCCAAGACCCAGTACTTC. Translation gives CASSARGQAKTQYF.

The rearrangement uses TRBV18 and TRBJ2-1; 7 bases map to TRBD2. Germline V CDR1 and CDR2: KGHSH, LQKENI. V gave up 3 bases and J gave up 8 bases; unmatched junction bases: 4. The CDR3 covers 13 residues. In DNA, the CDR3 is TGTGCCAGCTCACCGGTCGGGGGGTATGAGCAGTTCTTC. Translation gives CASSPVGGYEQFF. Full variable domain (outside the CDR3, taken from reference TRBV18 and TRBJ2-1): NAGVMQNPRHLVRRRGQEARLRCSPMKGHSHVYWYRQLPEEGLKFMVYLQKENIIDESGMPKERFSAEFPKEGPSILRIQQVVRGDSAAYFCASSPVGGYEQFFGPGTRLTVL.

The chain recombines TRBV7-2 with TRBJ2-7; TRBD1 matches 9 bases. This CDR3 is 14 amino acids long. CDR1 SGHTA and CDR2 FQGNSA come from the germline V gene. With 6 bases clipped from V and 1 base from J, the junction kept 4 bases outside the gene matches. The CDR3 region is CASRRTGESYEQYF. CDR3 in DNA: TGTGCCAGCAGACGGACAGGGGAGTCCTACGAGCAGTACTTC.

This chain connects TRBV4-3 to TRBJ2-7; D possibly corresponds to TRBD1 (6 bases). The CDR3 spans 14 residues. V dropped 4 bases and J dropped 3 bases, with 13 bases sitting between them. Germline-derived CDR1 and CDR2 are LGHNA and YSLEER. The CDR3 here is CASSRQVGDYEQYF. The CDR3 nucleotides are TGCGCCAGCAGCCGACAGGTGGGGGACTACGAGCAGTACTTC.

The chain couples TRBV5-6 to TRBJ2-7, with D possibly TRBD1 on 7 matching bases. The germline gives CDR1 SGHDT, CDR2 YYEEEE. The CDR3 is 16 amino acids. The V gene lost 4 bases and the J gene lost 7 bases, with 24 bases spanning the gap. In DNA form, the CDR3 reads TGTGCCAGCAGCGGGTGGGGGACAGCCGTCGCGGGGGAGCAGTACTTC. Protein product: CASSGWGTAVAGEQYF.

V is TRBV13 and J is TRBJ1-6, with TRBD1 as a possible D gene (5 bases). Deletions cut 3 bases from V and 4 bases from J, with 10 bases between. Per the germline V gene, CDR1 is PRHDT and CDR2 is FYEKMQ (reference sequence). This CDR3 spans 15 amino acids. The CDR3, as DNA: TGTGCCAGCAGCTTGAGGGGAGGTTATAATTCACCCCTCCACTTT. Its translation is CASSLRGGYNSPLHF.

This clone was seen only once. This sequence joins TRBV6-5 and TRBJ1-2; perhaps TRBD1 as D (5 bases). Germline CDR1 MNHEY, CDR2 SVGAGI. Between the trimmed V and J ends, which lost 2 bases and 3 bases, there was a span of 10 bases. The CDR3 loop spans 14 amino acids. CDR3: CASSYQTDYYGYTF. CDR3 bases: TGTGCCAGCAGTTACCAGACAGACTACTATGGCTACACCTTC.

The chain uses TRBV7-2 and TRBJ1-5; unclear D gene. Per germline, CDR1 SGHTA and CDR2 FQGNSA. With 1 base removed from V and 1 base from J, the gap between germline ends came to 5 bases. The CDR3 extends over 14 amino acids. The CDR3 DNA reads as TGTGCCAGCAGCTTAGGCAGGAGCAATCAGCCCCAGCATTTT. Its protein product is CASSLGRSNQPQHF.

The V call is TRBV4-1, the J call TRBJ1-5; no reliable D call. The CDR3 contains 15 residues. The V end was cut by 0 bases, the J end by 0 bases, with 6 bases between. In germline, CDR1 is MGHRA, CDR2 YSYEKL. The CDR3 DNA reads TGCGCCAGCAGCCAAGATCGGACTAGCAATCAGCCCCAGCATTTT. It yields the protein CASSQDRTSNQPQHF.

The CDR3 loop reads CASSPSEVNTIYF. In nucleotides, the CDR3 is TGTGCCAGCAGTCCCTCGGAGGTAAACACCATATATTTT. The chain couples TRBV7-8 to TRBJ1-3; D is undetermined. CDR3 size: 13 residues. The germline CDR1 and CDR2 sequences are SGHVS and FQNEAQ. V lost 6 bases, J lost 6 bases, and 12 bases lay in between.